This TCR beta chain was sequenced in a study of memory CD4+ T cells and cytomegalovirus serostatus. Overall study context: Healthy Belgian adult donors included nine or ten CMV-positive and about two dozen CMV-negative people.

Original processing methods: Out-of-frame sequences were removed, leaving about 2,300,000 distinct TCRbeta sequences. Libraries were prepared by immunoSEQ multiplex PCR; TCRdb keeps only in-frame clonotypes and omits some of them. V, J and clone size derive from that table, while D and trimming were established from the DNA sequence. The sample lists 52,000 or so clones, around 81% seen once, with roughly 1.7% in the top ten. Findings and caveats of the study: The CMV-associated TCR signature appears largely within the CD4+ memory repertoire. Repertoires predicted CMV serostatus with median bootstrapped AUC of approximately 0.94.

A word on this clone: Its matching antigen is unknown.

This CDR3 has 12 amino acids. Trimming removed 4 bases at V and 4 bases at J, with 7 bases between. Per germline, CDR1 MDHEN and CDR2 SYDVKM. Single viable CD3+CD4+CD8-CD45RO+ cells were sorted as the memory CD4+ T cells. The sequencing input was memory CD4+ T cells from blood. The receptor comes from an adult in good health and CMV-seronegative. The chain joins TRBV28 to TRBJ1-2; TRBD1 might be the D (5 bases). CDR3 nucleotides: TGTGCCAGCAGTTCCAGGGTCTATGGCTACACCTTC. Protein sequence: CASSSRVYGYTF.